This T cell receptor beta chain was sequenced for a study of CD8+ T cells in alopecia areata. Study-wide background: Patients in the treated group were given tofacitinib by mouth, 5 to 10 mg twice a day.

Note on this clone: Its target is unknown.

CDR3 length equals 13 residues. Trimming shortened V by 5 bases and J by 4 bases, and 14 bases separated the two germline ends. Per the germline V gene, CDR1 is SQVTM and CDR2 is ANQGSEA. The treatment: oral pan-JAK inhibitor, 5-10 mg twice daily. The study team obtained lesional scalp punch biopsies and peripheral blood from alopecia areata patients. Study outcomes and limitations: Within the top 100, expanded CD8+ clones significantly decreased with tofacitinib, as did scalp clonality.

RNA was isolated and reverse transcribed to cDNA, the sequencing template. Repertoires were generated with immunoSEQ multiplex PCR, while TCRdb's copy carries only in-frame clones and drops some. The sample lists 75,000 to 85,000 clones, roughly 70% seen once, with 20% to 25% in the top ten. The input for sequencing was CD8+ T cells sorted from blood, taken at week 24, from a patient treated with tofacitinib. The receptor's source is a human donor with alopecia areata. The J gene is TRBJ1-2, the V gene TRBV29-1; D uncertain. The CDR3 DNA follows: TGCAGCGTTCTGATGAGTCCTATCTATGGCTACACCTTC. It is translated as CSVLMSPIYGYTF.